Following are 7 T cell receptor beta chains from one sample sequenced in a study of cytomegalovirus exposure and HLA in healthy donors. Generated by immunoSEQ multiplex PCR, the TCRdb table keeps only in-frame clones and is missing some. Of about 120,000 clones listed, about 85% were seen once; the top ten hold nearly 4.5%. Sample: PBMCs. The receptors shown here come from a man aged 18-30 years in good health and CMV-seropositive.

The chain carries TRBV6-1 and TRBJ1-1, with a weak D call TRBD1 (6 bases). Germline V CDR1 and CDR2: MNHNS, SASEGT. CDR3 length equals 11 residues. The V gene lost 6 bases and the J gene lost 7 bases, with 9 bases spanning the gap. In DNA form, the CDR3 reads TGTGCCAGCAGAGTGGACAGTGAAGCTTTCTTT. Translation: CASRVDSEAFF.

The V call is TRBV11-2, the J call TRBJ1-2; TRBD1 agrees at 9 bases. The ends lost 1 base at V and 5 bases at J; junction bases unmatched: 14. The germline V gene has CDR1 SGHAT and CDR2 FQNNGV. The CDR3 has 18 amino acids. CDR3 bases: TGTGCCAGCAGCTTAGTTCGGACAGGACAGGGGAATCGGTATGGCTACACCTTC. Translated, it gives CASSLVRTGQGNRYGYTF.

This clone was counted a single time. The rearrangement joins TRBV7-2 to TRBJ2-2; D unresolved. CDR3 length: 12 amino acids. The V end lost 6 bases, the J end lost 4 bases, and 6 bases lay between the germline ends. Germline loops: CDR1 SGHTA, CDR2 FQGNSA. CDR3 sequence reads: CASRVSTGELFF. The CDR3 DNA follows: TGTGCCAGCAGGGTGAGCACCGGGGAGCTGTTTTTT.

The chain uses TRBV6-5 and TRBJ2-3; tentatively, D is TRBD2 (5 bases). In germline, CDR1 is MNHEY, CDR2 SVGAGI. Trimming took off 5 bases at V and 4 bases at J, with 10 bases between the two ends. This CDR3 has 13 amino acids. The CDR3 spells CASSVLGADTQYF. Written as DNA, the CDR3 is TGTGCCAGCAGTGTACTAGGTGCAGATACGCAGTATTTT.

The J gene is TRBJ2-5, the V gene TRBV19; a possible D gene is TRBD2 (7 bases). Per the germline V gene, CDR1 is LNHDA and CDR2 is SQIVND (reference sequence). The CDR3 extends over 13 amino acids. The ends were cut back, 8 bases at V and 1 base at J, with 11 bases in the middle. CDR3 sequence: CASSGGLQETQYF. CDR3 DNA sequence: TGTGCCAGTTCGGGGGGCCTCCAAGAGACCCAGTACTTC.

This rearrangement joins TRBV6-4 to TRBJ2-2; TRBD1 agrees at 11 bases. Germline values: CDR1 MRHNA, CDR2 SNTAGT. J gave up 3 bases and V 9 bases, and 3 bases lay outside the gene matches. CDR3 size: 14 residues. The CDR3 nucleotides read TGTGCCAGTGGGGGACAGGGGGACACCGGGGAGCTGTTTTTT. Protein: CASGGQGDTGELFF.

The V call is TRBV28, the J call TRBJ1-2; TRBD1 aligns across 12 bases. V shed 3 bases, J shed 8 bases, and the junction held 7 bases outside the gene matches. Per the germline V gene, CDR1 is MDHEN and CDR2 is SYDVKM. The CDR3 consists of 15 residues. The chain's CDR3 is CASSFYGTGGRGYTF. The CDR3 nucleotides are TGTGCCAGCAGTTTTTACGGGACAGGGGGCCGGGGCTACACCTTC.